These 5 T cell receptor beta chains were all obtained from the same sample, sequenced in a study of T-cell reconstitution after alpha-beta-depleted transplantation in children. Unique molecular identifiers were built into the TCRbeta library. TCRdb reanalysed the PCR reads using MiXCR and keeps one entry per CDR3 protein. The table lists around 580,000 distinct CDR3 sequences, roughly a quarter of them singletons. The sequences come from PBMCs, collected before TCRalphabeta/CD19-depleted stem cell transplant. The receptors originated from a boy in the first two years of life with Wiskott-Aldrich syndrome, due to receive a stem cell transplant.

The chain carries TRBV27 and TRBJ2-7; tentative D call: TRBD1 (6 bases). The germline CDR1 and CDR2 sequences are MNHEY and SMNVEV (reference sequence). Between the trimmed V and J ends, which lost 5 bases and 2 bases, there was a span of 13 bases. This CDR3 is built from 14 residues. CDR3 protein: CASSRSTGAYEQYF. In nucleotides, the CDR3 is TGTGCCAGCAGTCGTTCGACAGGAGCCTACGAGCAGTACTTC.

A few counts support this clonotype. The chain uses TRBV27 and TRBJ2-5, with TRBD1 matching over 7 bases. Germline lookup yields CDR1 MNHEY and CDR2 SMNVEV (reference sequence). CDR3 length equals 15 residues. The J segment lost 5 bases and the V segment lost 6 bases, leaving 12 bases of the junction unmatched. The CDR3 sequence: CASRPTGMSMETQYF. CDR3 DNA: TGTGCCAGCAGACCGACAGGGATGAGTATGGAGACCCAGTACTTC.

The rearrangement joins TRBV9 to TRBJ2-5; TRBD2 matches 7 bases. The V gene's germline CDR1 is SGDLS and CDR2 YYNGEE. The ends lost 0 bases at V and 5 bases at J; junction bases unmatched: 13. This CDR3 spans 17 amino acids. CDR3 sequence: CASSVAGGRAGGETQYF. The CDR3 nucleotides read TGTGCCAGCAGCGTAGCTGGAGGGAGGGCCGGTGGGGAGACCCAGTACTTC.

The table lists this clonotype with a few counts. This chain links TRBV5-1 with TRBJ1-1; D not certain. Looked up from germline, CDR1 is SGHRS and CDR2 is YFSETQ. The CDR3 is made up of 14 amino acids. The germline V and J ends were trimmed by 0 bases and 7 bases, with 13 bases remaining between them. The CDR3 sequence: CASSLDSRSYEAFF. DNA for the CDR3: TGCGCCAGCAGCTTGGATTCCAGGTCATATGAAGCTTTCTTT. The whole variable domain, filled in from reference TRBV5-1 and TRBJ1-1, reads KAGVTQTPRYLIKTRGQQVTLSCSPISGHRSVSWYQQTPGQGLQFLFEYFSETQRNKGNFPGRFSGRQFSNSRSEMNVSTLELGDSALYLCASSLDSRSYEAFFGQGTRLTVV.

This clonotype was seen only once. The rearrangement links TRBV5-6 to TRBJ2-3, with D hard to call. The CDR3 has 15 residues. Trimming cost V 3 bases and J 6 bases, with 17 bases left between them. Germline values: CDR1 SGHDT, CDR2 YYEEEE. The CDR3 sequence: CASSSPGSVRDTQYF. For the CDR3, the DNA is TGTGCCAGCAGCTCTCCAGGTTCGGTTAGGGATACGCAGTATTTT.